This T cell receptor (beta chain) is from a study of T cell repertoires in cytomegalovirus infection. The germline gives CDR1 SGHTA, CDR2 FQGNSA. The CDR3 spans 16 residues. V was trimmed by 5 bases and J by 0 bases, leaving 14 bases between them. TCRdb reanalysed the reads using MiXCR and keeps one entry per CDR3 protein. The sample shows roughly 130,000 distinct CDR3 sequences, about 24% of them seen only once. The sample holds a few counts of this clonotype. What it binds is unknown. This clonotype was obtained from a human donor in good health (CMV status not recorded). Some clones in this sample may be carry-over from other donors' samples. Sequenced sample: PBMCs, sequenced either directly or after in vitro stimulation (not recorded which). The genes are TRBV7-2 and TRBJ2-1, with D hard to call. CDR3 coding DNA: TGTGCCAGCAGCCCAAAGGGTACAAGCTCCTACAATGAGCAGTTCTTC. The encoded protein is CASSPKGTSSYNEQFF.